This T cell receptor (beta chain) was obtained from a study of T cell responses to AZD1222 COVID-19 vaccine. The CDR3 consists of 15 residues. CDR1 and CDR2 from the germline V gene are SGHRS and YFSETQ. J gave up 0 bases and V 4 bases, and 4 bases lay outside the gene matches. Using immunoSEQ multiplex PCR, the repertoire was profiled, and TCRdb retains in-frame clones only, with some absent. This sample has about 130,000 clones, with roughly 88% found just once. This clone has a single count. This sample comprised peripheral blood, obtained 28 days after the second AZD1222 dose. The sequence was obtained from an adult who received the AZD1222 COVID-19 vaccine. J is TRBJ1-3 and V is TRBV5-1; TRBD1 matches 7 bases. For the CDR3, the DNA is TGCGCCAGCAGCAGGGACAGTGGCTCTGGAAACACCATATATTTT. Its translation is CASSRDSGSGNTIYF.